These 27 T cell receptor beta chains came from one sample sequenced in a study of Graves' ophthalmopathy and Graves' hyperthyroidism (dated 2018 in TCRdb). Instrument used: Illumina HiSeq 2000. For repertoire sequencing, TCR beta CDR3 regions were amplified from RNA transcripts. The first round was an RT-PCR using HTBI primers with the Qiagen OneStep RT-PCR kit, and this first round was followed by a second-round multiplex PCR, then size selection and purification. Clones were called with MiXCR by TCRdb after fastp trimmed the public reads at Q25, and only in-frame beta chains were retained. Here each entry gathers all rows of one CDR3 protein and keeps the most common genes and DNA. This sample has around 1.1 million distinct CDR3 sequences in its table, and roughly 35% of those were observed once. In total, the top ten clones hold approximately 12% of the sample. Sequenced material: peripheral blood or thyroid tissue (not recorded which). All receptors come from an adult man with Graves' hyperthyroidism.

This chain joins TRBV28 and TRBJ2-7; 11 bases are shared with TRBD1. The V and J ends lost 8 bases and 4 bases, in that order; junction bases with no gene match: 7. The CDR3 runs to 14 residues. Germline-derived CDR1 and CDR2 are MDHEN and SYDVKM. The CDR3 DNA follows: TGTGCCAGCGCCGGGACAGGGGGACTATACGAGCAGTACTTC. This sequence encodes CASAGTGGLYEQYF.

This clonotype was seen ten or more times. The V and J genes are TRBV5-1 and TRBJ1-2; TRBD1 is a possible D gene (5 bases). V dropped 4 bases and J dropped 1 base, with 14 bases sitting between them. The length of the CDR3 is 15 residues. Germline CDR1 and CDR2: SGHRS and YFSETQ. The CDR3 is CASSPTAQINYGYTF. The CDR3 nucleotides are TGCGCCAGCAGCCCGACAGCGCAGATTAACTATGGCTACACCTTC.

The sample holds many counts of this clonotype. This chain connects TRBV14 to TRBJ1-1, with a weak D call TRBD1 (6 bases). Per germline, CDR1 SGHDN and CDR2 FVKESK. The CDR3 has 12 amino acids. Trimming stripped 5 bases from V and 10 bases from J, with 14 bases between. The CDR3 loop is CASSILLGAAFF. For the CDR3, the DNA is TGTGCCAGCAGCATATTATTGGGGGCAGCTTTCTTT.

This clonotype was detected many times. The chain joins TRBV20-1 to TRBJ2-5; 9 bases line up with TRBD2. The CDR3 consists of 15 residues. The germline V gene has CDR1 DFQATT and CDR2 SNEGSKA (reference sequence). V dropped 4 bases and J dropped 6; count of bases not matched to a gene: 12. CDR3 loop: CSAIFQGLAKQTQYF. Here the CDR3 DNA reads TGCAGTGCTATTTTCCAAGGACTAGCGAAACAGACCCAGTACTTC.

V usage is TRBV5-4 and J usage is TRBJ2-7; TRBD1 agrees at 7 bases. Germline CDR1 is SGHNT and CDR2 is YYREEE (reference sequence). This CDR3 has 14 amino acids. The trim removed 4 bases at V and 4 bases at J, leaving 8 bases unmatched. The CDR3 DNA is TGTGCCAGCAGCCGGGACAGCGGAAGGTACGAGCAGTACTTC. The encoded protein is CASSRDSGRYEQYF.

This chain connects TRBV7-2 to TRBJ1-6; the D is unclear. CDR3 length: 14 residues. Germline V gene lookup returns CDR1 SGHTA and CDR2 FQGNSA. The V and J ends lost 5 bases and 7 bases respectively, with 12 bases between them. The CDR3 DNA sequence: TGTGCCAGCAGCCTTAACGGGAGCAATTCACCCCTCCACTTT. This translates into CASSLNGSNSPLHF.

There are many counts of this clonotype. The chain employs TRBV2 and TRBJ1-4; D is unresolved. This CDR3 comprises 14 residues. The germline gives CDR1 SNHLY, CDR2 FYNNEI. The V end was cut by 7 bases, the J end by 0 bases, with 9 bases between. CDR3 loop: CASNTDATNEKLFF. The DNA of the CDR3 is TGTGCCAGCAATACGGATGCAACTAATGAAAAACTGTTTTTT.

V usage is TRBV4-1 and J usage is TRBJ1-2, with D maybe TRBD1 (6 bases). This CDR3 region has 14 residues. V lost 0 bases and J lost 6, with 11 bases in between. The germline V gene has CDR1 MGHRA and CDR2 YSYEKL. CDR3 sequence: CASSQETTGDGYTF. The CDR3 DNA reads as TGCGCCAGCAGCCAAGAGACGACAGGAGATGGCTACACCTTC.

The chain couples TRBV29-1 to TRBJ2-1; D remains ambiguous. Germline V gives CDR1 SQVTM, CDR2 ANQGSEA. This CDR3 contains 11 residues. V was shortened by 4 bases and J by 5 bases, with 6 bases between the two germline ends. The CDR3 protein is CSVGPNNEQFF. CDR3 sequence (DNA): TGCAGCGTTGGGCCCAACAATGAGCAGTTCTTC.

This chain joins TRBV29-1 and TRBJ1-2; maybe TRBD1 (6 bases). The CDR3 has 13 amino acids. Germline assignment: CDR1 SQVTM and CDR2 ANQGSEA. V was clipped by 6 bases and J by 9 bases, with 20 bases between them. CDR3 residues: CSVRTDSGGSYTF. The DNA of the CDR3 is TGCAGCGTACGGACAGACTCGGGAGGAAGCTACACCTTC.

Points on this clonotype: Germline is not matched at one junction end, which may reflect a read error. The chain employs TRBV7-2 and TRBJ2-2, with a possible D match to TRBD2 (5 bases). CDR3 size: 15 residues. The V gene's germline CDR1 is SGHTA and CDR2 FQGNSA. CDR3 sequence: CASSLGRRLTGELYF. The CDR3 DNA reads TGTGCCAGCAGCTTAGGTCGCCGACTGACCGGGGAGCTGTACTTC.

This clonotype was counted many times. The chain employs TRBV20-1 and TRBJ2-7, with D perhaps TRBD2 (7 bases). V dropped 7 bases and J dropped 7 bases, with 14 bases sitting between them. Germline loops: CDR1 DFQATT, CDR2 SNEGSKA (reference sequence). This CDR3 region has 11 residues. The CDR3 spells CSGGGHQEQYF. Written as DNA, the CDR3 is TGCAGTGGGGGGGGACACCAGGAGCAGTACTTC.

This clonotype was found many times. This sequence joins TRBV5-1 and TRBJ2-7; TRBD1 might be the D (5 bases). The CDR3 has 13 residues. In germline, CDR1 is SGHRS, CDR2 YFSETQ. V was shortened by 5 bases and J by 1 base, with 10 bases between the two germline ends. The CDR3 loop reads CASRLTVSYEQYF. The CDR3 DNA reads TGCGCCAGCAGACTGACAGTATCCTACGAGCAGTACTTC.

This clonotype has more than one count but fewer than ten. The rearrangement links TRBV29-1 to TRBJ2-7; the D gene could be TRBD1 or TRBD2 (5 bases each). The CDR3 spans 13 residues. Trimming stripped 6 bases from V and 3 bases from J, with 15 bases between. CDR1 and CDR2 (germline): SQVTM, ANQGSEA. The CDR3 region has the DNA TGCAGCGTAGCATCGGGACGGCACTACGAGCAGTACTTC. As protein: CSVASGRHYEQYF.

This clonotype was picked up a small number of times. J is TRBJ1-6 and V is TRBV12-3 or TRBV12-4, with a weak D call TRBD1 (5 bases). V lost 3 bases and J lost 6, with 12 bases in between. CDR3 length equals 15 residues. The CDR3 coding sequence is TGTGCCAGCAGTTTTCTGGGGCAGAGTAATTCACCCCTCCACTTT. This codes for CASSFLGQSNSPLHF.

There are many counts of this clonotype. The chain carries TRBV4-1 and TRBJ1-4, with D possibly TRBD1 on 5 matching bases. V dropped 4 bases and J dropped 11 bases, with 11 bases sitting between them. This CDR3 region has 12 residues. Germline V gives CDR1 MGHRA, CDR2 YSYEKL. The DNA of the CDR3 is TGCGCCAGCAGCCCGCCGCGGGGCAAACTGTTTTTT. This codes for CASSPPRGKLFF.

This clonotype was recorded many times. This chain joins TRBV11-1 and TRBJ2-2; no clear D gene. The length of the CDR3 is 13 residues. The germline gives CDR1 SGHAT, CDR2 FQDESV (reference sequence). V lost 8 bases to trimming and J lost 1 base, with 8 bases between them. The CDR3, as DNA: TGTGCCAGCCGCAGCATGAACACCGGGGAGCTGTTTTTT. Its translation: CASRSMNTGELFF.

This clonotype was recorded a few times. A read error may be the cause here, since a much bigger clone is one base away. This sequence joins TRBV29-1 and TRBJ1-1; tentatively, D is TRBD1 (5 bases). The CDR3 consists of 13 residues. V lost 6 bases and J 10 bases, leaving 21 bases between the germline ends. Germline V gene data show CDR1 as SQVTM and CDR2 as ANQGSEA. CDR3 loop: CSVEPRGFLSAFF. The CDR3 nucleotides read TGCAGCGTGGAACCACGGGGGTTTTTGTCAGCTTTCTTT.

The chain is built from TRBV20-1 and TRBJ1-1; possible D gene TRBD1, 5 bases. CDR1 and CDR2 from the germline V gene are DFQATT and SNEGSKA (reference sequence). The CDR3 runs to 14 residues. The V gene lost 4 bases and the J gene lost 10 bases, with 22 bases spanning the gap. CDR3 DNA: TGCAGTGCTAATGAGCAGCCGGGACCCGCTACAGCTTTCTTT. It is translated as CSANEQPGPATAFF.

This clonotype was counted only a few times. The V call is TRBV5-4, the J call TRBJ2-5; tentative D call: TRBD2 (6 bases). Germline loops: CDR1 SGHNT, CDR2 YYREEE (reference sequence). Trimming removed 7 bases from V and 5 bases from J, with 12 bases in between. This CDR3 has 12 residues. The CDR3 nucleotides are TGTGCCAGCCAAGGAGGGAGCGAGACCCAGTACTTC. Amino acids: CASQGGSETQYF.

A few counts support this clonotype. The chain couples TRBV2 to TRBJ2-1; a weak D match, TRBD2 (5 bases). The V end was cut by 4 bases, the J end by 15 bases, with 16 bases between. The CDR3 runs 12 residues. Germline-derived CDR1 and CDR2 are SNHLY and FYNNEI. CDR3: CASSVERTELFF. The CDR3 DNA reads TGTGCCAGCAGTGTAGAGCGGACCGAGTTGTTCTTC. Using reference TRBV2 and TRBJ2-1 for the parts outside the CDR3, the full variable domain is EPEVTQTPSHQVTQMGQEVILRCVPISNHLYFYWYRQILGQKVEFLVSFYNNEISEKSEIFDDQFSVERPDGSNFTLKIRSTKLEDSAMYFCASSVERTELFFGPGTRLTVL.

This clonotype was seen ten or more times. The V gene is TRBV20-1, the J gene TRBJ1-1; 10 bases match TRBD1. V lost 7 bases and J lost 4; bases outside the gene matches: 6. The V gene's germline CDR1 is DFQATT and CDR2 SNEGSKA (reference sequence). The CDR3 consists of 13 residues. CDR3 DNA: TGCAGTGTTGAGGACAGGGGGACCACTGAAGCTTTCTTT. As protein: CSVEDRGTTEAFF.

This clonotype has ten or more counts. The chain links TRBV29-1 to TRBJ2-2; a possible D gene is TRBD1 (5 bases). The CDR3 is made up of 13 amino acids. V was cut by 6 bases and J by 7 bases, with 15 bases left in between. Germline loops: CDR1 SQVTM, CDR2 ANQGSEA. The CDR3 nucleotides read TGCAGCGTGCGAGTCGACAGAAACGGGGAGCTGTTTTTT. Translation gives CSVRVDRNGELFF.

This clonotype was found many times. This chain uses TRBV10-3 with TRBJ1-5; D gene unclear. CDR3 length equals 13 residues. V was clipped by 2 bases and J by 6 bases, with 8 bases between them. CDR1 and CDR2 from the germline V gene are ENHRY and SYGVKD. CDR3 in amino acids: CAISEPGRQPQHF. As DNA, the CDR3 is TGTGCCATCAGTGAGCCCGGGCGTCAGCCCCAGCATTTT.

This clonotype was detected many times. The junction and the germline gene differ at one end; a read error may be behind it. This chain connects TRBV6-6 to TRBJ1-3; D gene ambiguous. Germline V lookup: CDR1 MNHNY, CDR2 SVGAGI (reference sequence). CDR3 size: 11 residues. The CDR3 region has the DNA TGTGCCAACAGTTATCGAAACACCATATATTTT. It is translated as CANSYRNTIYF.

The chain employs TRBV6-6 and TRBJ1-4; possible D gene TRBD1, 5 bases. Germline V gives CDR1 MNHNY, CDR2 SVGAGI (reference sequence). The CDR3 is 14 amino acids. Trimming took off 5 bases at V and 6 bases at J, with 13 bases between the two ends. CDR3: CASSEPGGYEKLFF. CDR3 in DNA: TGTGCCAGCAGTGAACCGGGGGGGTATGAAAAACTGTTTTTT.

The rearrangement uses TRBV24-1 and TRBJ2-2; unclear D gene. Trimming removed 7 bases from V and 1 base from J, with 6 bases in between. There are 13 residues in the CDR3. From germline, CDR1 is KGHDR and CDR2 SFDVKD. CDR3 sequence (DNA): TGTGCCACCAGAGGCAAGAACACCGGGGAGCTGTTTTTT. This gives the protein CATRGKNTGELFF.